Following are 23 T cell receptor beta chains from one sample sequenced in a study of T cell responses to AZD1222 COVID-19 vaccine (dated by TCRdb to about 2021). The label giving this sample's time point can be read as: about 28 days (+/-7) after the second vaccine dose. Libraries were made using the immunoSEQ multiplex PCR assay. Sourced from immuneACCESS, this table was stored by TCRdb with only in-frame sequences that have V and J called. A share of the clones is absent; for the studies checked, an unresolved V gene accounts for under half, and the remainder has no known explanation. This sample gives about 89,000 clones in total; 80% to 95% of them show up just once. The ten largest make up approximately 10% of the sample. Sequencing used peripheral blood, obtained 28 days after the second AZD1222 dose. The source of these receptors is an adult who received the AZD1222 COVID-19 vaccine.

V is TRBV7-9 and J is TRBJ1-2, with D hard to call. The V and J ends lost 0 bases and 5 bases respectively, with 10 bases between them. Germline assignment: CDR1 SEHNR and CDR2 FQNEAQ (reference sequence). This CDR3 has 14 residues. The CDR3, as DNA: TGTGCCAGCAGCTTAGCGCTCGGGGTATATGGCTACACCTTC. As protein: CASSLALGVYGYTF.

This clone was detected only a few times. The DNA of the CDR3 is TGTGCCAGCAGCCCAACGGAGGGCCACTACGAGCAGTACTTC. This codes for CASSPTEGHYEQYF. V is TRBV4-2 and J is TRBJ2-7; the D gene is possibly TRBD2 (6 bases). Germline loops: CDR1 LGHNA, CDR2 YNFKEQ. This CDR3 has 14 residues. The V and J ends lost 4 bases and 3 bases respectively, with 13 bases between them.

V is TRBV11-2 and J is TRBJ2-7; D unclear. From germline, CDR1 is SGHAT and CDR2 FQNNGV. V lost 11 bases to trimming and J lost 6 bases, with 14 bases between them. This CDR3 is built from 11 residues. The CDR3 DNA sequence: TGTGCCGGGCGACGAGATGGCGAGCAGTACTTC. Its translation: CAGRRDGEQYF.

In this sample, this clone turned up a few times. The rearrangement joins TRBV3-1 (or the pseudogene TRBV3-2) to TRBJ1-1, with 7 bases aligning to TRBD1. This CDR3 spans 14 amino acids. The ends lost 2 bases at V and 5 bases at J; junction bases unmatched: 5. Germline-derived CDR1 and CDR2 are LGHDT and YNNKEL (reference sequence). For the CDR3, the DNA is TGTGCCAGCAGCCAAAAACAGGGGTGGACTGAAGCTTTCTTT. Its translation is CASSQKQGWTEAFF.

This clone was picked up one time. This chain joins TRBV10-1 and TRBJ2-3; D is unresolved. V was trimmed by 3 bases and J by 0 bases, leaving 7 bases between them. Germline CDR1 and CDR2: WNHNN and SYGVQD (reference sequence). The CDR3 contains 14 residues. The CDR3 nucleotides are TGCGCCAGCAGTGACCGAACTAGCACAGATACGCAGTATTTT. As protein: CASSDRTSTDTQYF.

V and J are TRBV10-3 and TRBJ1-1; TRBD1 matches 7 bases. CDR1 is ENHRY and CDR2 is SYGVKD in the germline V gene. CDR3 length: 17 residues. With V trimmed by 0 bases and J by 0 bases, 7 bases remained unmatched. The CDR3 DNA is TGTGCCATCAGTGAGTCAGGGAGGAGGGGGCTGAACACTGAAGCTTTCTTT. Translated, it gives CAISESGRRGLNTEAFF.

This clone was found once. The chain combines TRBV11-3 with TRBJ2-7; D not certain. V lost 1 base and J 3 bases, leaving 7 bases between the germline ends. The CDR3 is 13 residues long. Germline assignment: CDR1 SGHNT and CDR2 YENEEA. Here the CDR3 reads CASSLGSDYEQYF. CDR3 nucleotide sequence: TGTGCCAGCAGCTTAGGGTCCGACTACGAGCAGTACTTC.

The chain links TRBV11-2 to TRBJ2-7, with 10 nucleotides matching TRBD2. CDR1 SGHAT and CDR2 FQNNGV come from the germline V gene. The V segment lost 5 bases and the J segment 0 bases; nucleotides outside the gene matches: 4. The CDR3 runs to 15 residues. This CDR3 reads CASSLTSGASYEQYF. DNA of the CDR3: TGTGCCAGCAGCCTTACTAGCGGGGCCTCCTACGAGCAGTACTTC.

Of note for this clone: A clone one base away is much larger, so this may be a read error. The chain joins TRBV5-4 to TRBJ1-5; no reliable D call. Deletions cut 4 bases from V and 3 bases from J, with 8 bases between. The germline gives CDR1 SGHNT, CDR2 YYREEE (reference sequence). The length of the CDR3 is 13 residues. In DNA, the CDR3 is TGTGCCAGCAGCCCCGGGGTCAATCAGCCCCAGCATTTT. Its translation is CASSPGVNQPQHF. Combining the CDR3 with reference TRBV5-4 and TRBJ1-5 gives the whole variable domain ETGVTQSPTHLIKTRGQQVTLRCSSQSGHNTVSWYQQALGQGPQFIFQYYREEENGRGNFPPRFSGLQFPNYSSELNVNALELDDSALYLCASSPGVNQPQHFGDGTRLSIL.

The chain employs TRBV7-9 and TRBJ1-1; D not certain. This CDR3 comprises 13 residues. CDR1 is SEHNR, CDR2 FQNEAQ, per germline (reference sequence). Trimming removed 2 bases at V and 1 base at J, with 5 bases between. The CDR3 loop is CASSLSRNTEAFF. The CDR3 DNA reads as TGTGCCAGCAGCTTATCTCGGAACACTGAAGCTTTCTTT.

The V call is TRBV11-2, the J call TRBJ2-1, with 8 bases that match TRBD1. Per the germline V gene, CDR1 is SGHAT and CDR2 is FQNNGV. CDR3 length: 15 residues. The J segment lost 8 bases and the V segment lost 2 bases, leaving 8 bases of the junction unmatched. CDR3 protein: CASSLLHDRGHEQFF. CDR3 nucleotides: TGTGCCAGCAGCTTACTCCATGACAGGGGTCATGAGCAGTTCTTC.

The J gene is TRBJ2-7, the V gene TRBV6-5; 7 bases map to TRBD1. Germline CDR1 and CDR2: MNHEY and SVGAGI. CDR3 length: 13 amino acids. V dropped 6 bases and J dropped 9; count of bases not matched to a gene: 11. The CDR3 sequence is CASSALTGSGQYF. CDR3 DNA sequence: TGTGCCAGCAGCGCGTTGACAGGGTCGGGGCAGTACTTC.

The rearrangement uses TRBV5-6 and TRBJ2-3; D is unresolved. This CDR3 comprises 18 residues. Trimming took 2 bases from V and 2 from J, leaving 21 bases between them. CDR1 is SGHDT and CDR2 is YYEEEE in the germline V gene. Here the CDR3 reads CASSLTPLWDSLTDTQYF. CDR3 in DNA: TGTGCCAGCAGCTTAACTCCGCTTTGGGATTCACTCACAGATACGCAGTATTTT.

The rearrangement uses TRBV5-4 and TRBJ1-1; D is perhaps TRBD1 (6 bases). This CDR3 is 14 amino acids long. Trimming cost V 1 base and J 5 bases, with 12 bases left between them. CDR1 and CDR2 from the germline V gene are SGHNT and YYREEE (reference sequence). The CDR3 DNA is TGTGCCAGCAGCTTGTCGGGGGCGGTAACTGAAGCTTTCTTT. It translates to CASSLSGAVTEAFF.

This sequence joins TRBV6-5 and TRBJ1-2, with 7 nucleotides matching TRBD1. Germline lookup yields CDR1 MNHEY and CDR2 SVGAGI. The CDR3 totals 15 residues. The J segment lost 4 bases and the V segment lost 5 bases, leaving 10 bases of the junction unmatched. The CDR3 here is CASSRDREVGYGYTF. For the CDR3, the DNA is TGTGCCAGCAGTAGAGACAGGGAGGTTGGCTATGGCTACACCTTC.

The rearrangement uses TRBV7-9 and TRBJ2-7, with 12 bases that match TRBD2. After removal of 7 bases from V and 4 bases from J, the junction contained 14 bases not matched to a gene. The CDR3 spans 17 residues. CDR1 is SEHNR and CDR2 is FQNEAQ in the germline V gene (reference sequence). The CDR3 protein is CASTFLTSGSKGYEQYF. CDR3 DNA: TGTGCCAGCACCTTCCTGACTAGCGGGAGTAAAGGGTACGAGCAGTACTTC.

The chain combines TRBV7-9 with TRBJ2-1, with TRBD2 matching 9 bases. This CDR3 has 18 amino acids. The trim removed 2 bases at V and 2 bases at J, leaving 10 bases unmatched. Germline loops: CDR1 SEHNR, CDR2 FQNEAQ (reference sequence). CDR3 region: CASSLKLRLAGPYNEQFF. The CDR3 DNA is TGTGCCAGCAGCTTAAAATTGAGGCTAGCGGGGCCCTACAATGAGCAGTTCTTC.

The chain recombines TRBV11-2 with TRBJ1-2; TRBD1 matches at 11 bases. Germline V gives CDR1 SGHAT, CDR2 FQNNGV. The V gene end was trimmed by 10 bases and the J gene end by 7 bases; junction bases not matched to a gene: 11. The CDR3 loop spans 14 amino acids. The CDR3 bases are TGTGCCACGGTGGGGACAGGGGGTCGAGGTGGCTACACCTTC. Translating it yields CATVGTGGRGGYTF. Full variable domain (outside the CDR3, taken from reference TRBV11-2 and TRBJ1-2): EAGVAQSPRYKIIEKRQSVAFWCNPISGHATLYWYQQILGQGPKLLIQFQNNGVVDDSQLPKDRFSAERLKGVDSTLKIQPAKLEDSAVYLCATVGTGGRGGYTFGSGTRLTVV.

For the CDR3, the DNA is TGTGCCAGCTCAGACCTACAGGGGGCGCGGGTCACTGAAGCTTTCTTT. Amino acid sequence: CASSDLQGARVTEAFF. V usage is TRBV18 and J usage is TRBJ1-1; 9 bases line up with TRBD1. Germline CDR1 and CDR2: KGHSH and LQKENI. The CDR3 has 16 residues. With V trimmed by 5 bases and J by 4 bases, 11 bases remained unmatched.

This clone was recorded once. The V and J genes are TRBV3-1 (or the pseudogene TRBV3-2) and TRBJ1-2; D gene unclear. This CDR3 spans 16 amino acids. Germline loops: CDR1 LGHDT, CDR2 YNNKEL (reference sequence). V lost 1 base, J lost 4 bases, and 16 bases lay in between. The CDR3 region has the DNA TGTGCCAGCAGCCAAGGGTCGGGAGCCTGGGGCTATGGCTACACCTTC. This codes for CASSQGSGAWGYGYTF.

The V call is TRBV28, the J call TRBJ1-1, with D possibly matching TRBD1 (5 bases). Trimming stripped 2 bases from V and 4 bases from J, with 14 bases between. Per the germline V gene, CDR1 is MDHEN and CDR2 is SYDVKM. The CDR3 length is 15 residues. The CDR3 sequence: CASSLRGPGGTEAFF. CDR3 DNA: TGTGCCAGCAGTTTAAGGGGCCCAGGAGGCACTGAAGCTTTCTTT. The full variable domain, completed using reference TRBV28 and TRBJ1-1, is DVKVTQSSRYLVKRTGEKVFLECVQDMDHENMFWYRQDPGLGLRLIYFSYDVKMKEKGDIPEGYSVSREKKERFSLILESASTNQTSMYLCASSLRGPGGTEAFFGQGTRLTVV.

The genes are TRBV20-1 and TRBJ1-3; no firm D call. Germline lookup yields CDR1 DFQATT and CDR2 SNEGSKA (reference sequence). The CDR3 loop spans 11 amino acids. The V end lost 6 bases, the J end lost 3 bases, and 6 bases lay between the germline ends. This CDR3 reads CSAPGGNTIYF. The CDR3 DNA reads TGCAGTGCCCCCGGTGGAAACACCATATATTTT.

The chain employs TRBV3-1 (or the pseudogene TRBV3-2) and TRBJ2-7; no definite D call. From germline, CDR1 is LGHDT and CDR2 YNNKEL (reference sequence). The CDR3 sequence is 14 residues long. V was trimmed by 0 bases and J by 2 bases, leaving 8 bases between them. Written as DNA, the CDR3 is TGTGCCAGCAGCCAAGATCTGGGGACCTACGAGCAGTACTTC. Its translation: CASSQDLGTYEQYF.